The 22 T cell receptor beta chains listed next were all sequenced from one sample in a study of cytomegalovirus exposure and HLA in healthy donors. PCR was performed using 60 Vbeta and 13 Jbeta primers. This table comes from immunoSEQ multiplex PCR, and its TCRdb copy is limited to in-frame clones, with some not included. The sample holds about 150,000 clones, over 75% seen once. Sequenced material: PBMCs. These TCRs come from a male donor in good health and CMV-seronegative.

The chain joins TRBV7-9 to TRBJ2-3; D is unclear. Per germline, CDR1 SEHNR and CDR2 FQNEAQ (reference sequence). The CDR3 consists of 12 residues. Between the trimmed V and J ends, which lost 4 bases and 4 bases, there was a span of 6 bases. CDR3 DNA sequence: TGTGCCAGCAGCTCAGATGCAGATACGCAGTATTTT. The encoded protein is CASSSDADTQYF.

This clone has just one count. This chain links TRBV28 with TRBJ1-2, with TRBD1 as a possible D gene (6 bases). V lost 2 bases to trimming and J lost 2 bases, with 12 bases between them. The CDR3 sequence is 15 residues long. The germline V gene encodes CDR1 MDHEN and CDR2 SYDVKM. CDR3 in DNA: TGTGCCAGCAGTTTACCGGACAGAAAAAACTATGGCTACACCTTC. As protein: CASSLPDRKNYGYTF.

V and J are TRBV7-9 and TRBJ2-7; D might be TRBD2 (6 bases). Germline loops: CDR1 SEHNR, CDR2 FQNEAQ (reference sequence). V was clipped by 7 bases and J by 5 bases, with 12 bases between them. The CDR3 length is 12 residues. The chain's CDR3 is CASTWGVHEQYF. CDR3 DNA: TGTGCCAGCACCTGGGGGGTACACGAGCAGTACTTC.

V usage is TRBV19 and J usage is TRBJ2-7; the match to TRBD2 covers 14 bases. Germline loops: CDR1 LNHDA, CDR2 SQIVND (reference sequence). The CDR3 totals 15 residues. J gave up 4 bases and V 5 bases, and 4 bases lay outside the gene matches. Written as DNA, the CDR3 is TGTGCCAGTAGTTCACGGACTAGCGGGGGGTACGAGCAGTACTTC. Its protein product is CASSSRTSGGYEQYF.

The chain recombines TRBV7-9 with TRBJ2-3; 10 nucleotides line up with TRBD2. Germline V gene lookup returns CDR1 SEHNR and CDR2 FQNEAQ (reference sequence). The J segment lost 5 bases and the V segment lost 7 bases, leaving 15 bases of the junction unmatched. The CDR3 is made up of 17 amino acids. CDR3 nucleotides: TGTGCCAGCAACCCCTGGAGGGTAGCGGGAGGTGTAGATACGCAGTATTTT. Translation gives CASNPWRVAGGVDTQYF.

The chain couples TRBV7-2 to TRBJ2-7; 11 bases agree with TRBD2. Germline lookup yields CDR1 SGHTA and CDR2 FQGNSA. V lost 4 bases and J lost 7; bases outside the gene matches: 9. The CDR3 runs to 15 residues. CDR3 DNA: TGTGCCAGCAGCTATAGCGGGGGGGGTGTTGGTGAGCAGTACTTC. It yields the protein CASSYSGGGVGEQYF.

The gene calls are TRBV7-6 and TRBJ2-2; 7 bases line up with TRBD1. Germline trimming cut 3 bases from V and 1 base from J; bases unmatched to any gene: 2. CDR1 is SGHVS, CDR2 FNYEAQ, per germline. This CDR3 contains 15 residues. Written as DNA, the CDR3 is TGTGCCAGCAGCTTCAGGACAGGGAACACCGGGGAGCTGTTTTTT. As protein: CASSFRTGNTGELFF.

This chain links TRBV7-8 with TRBJ1-2; unclear D gene. Trimming left V 7 bases short and J 1 base short, with 10 bases between. Germline CDR1 and CDR2: SGHVS and FQNEAQ. This CDR3 comprises 13 residues. The CDR3 nucleotides are TGTGCCAGCACCCCACAGAGTAACTATGGCTACACCTTC. Amino acids: CASTPQSNYGYTF.

This clone was found a few times. The chain links TRBV21-1 to TRBJ2-7; no DNA check was done on the table's D call, TRBD2. TRBV21-1 is assigned pseudogene status. There are 15 residues in the CDR3. This CDR3 is CASSKGPDSPYEQYF. CDR3 DNA: TGTGCCAGCAGCAAAGGACCCGACTCCCCCTACGAGCAGTACTTC.

The chain combines TRBV18 with TRBJ1-2; 7 positions match TRBD1. V dropped 5 bases and J dropped 0; count of bases not matched to a gene: 3. This CDR3 region has 14 residues. Germline values: CDR1 KGHSH, CDR2 LQKENI. CDR3 coding DNA: TGTGCCAGCTCAGCTGACAGGGCTAACTATGGCTACACCTTC. Translation gives CASSADRANYGYTF. Complete variable domain (other parts from reference TRBV18 and TRBJ1-2): NAGVMQNPRHLVRRRGQEARLRCSPMKGHSHVYWYRQLPEEGLKFMVYLQKENIIDESGMPKERFSAEFPKEGPSILRIQQVVRGDSAAYFCASSADRANYGYTFGSGTRLTVV.

J is TRBJ2-3 and V is TRBV7-2; 9 nucleotides agree with TRBD2. Germline trimming cut 5 bases from V and 6 bases from J; bases unmatched to any gene: 9. This CDR3 has 15 residues. The germline gives CDR1 SGHTA, CDR2 FQGNSA. CDR3 nucleotides: TGTGCCAGCAGCGTAATAGCGGGAGTGGCGGATACGCAGTATTTT. Translating it yields CASSVIAGVADTQYF.

V is TRBV9 and J is TRBJ2-1, with 7 positions matching TRBD1. J gave up 3 bases and V 3 bases, and 6 bases lay outside the gene matches. The CDR3 runs 15 residues. CDR1 SGDLS and CDR2 YYNGEE come from the germline V gene. The CDR3 nucleotides read TGTGCCAGCAGCGGGGAGACAGGGCACTACAATGAGCAGTTCTTC. This codes for CASSGETGHYNEQFF.

The chain combines TRBV5-4 with TRBJ1-1; D might be TRBD1 (5 bases). Germline-derived CDR1 and CDR2 are SGHNT and YYREEE (reference sequence). The V end was cut by 5 bases, the J end by 4 bases, with 15 bases between. CDR3 length equals 14 residues. CDR3 DNA sequence: TGTGCCAGCAGACCTGGGGCCCGCGCCACTGAAGCTTTCTTT. It specifies CASRPGARATEAFF.

The CDR3 is CASSFGHGTVQETQYF. The DNA of the CDR3 is TGTGCCAGCAGCTTCGGCCACGGGACAGTCCAAGAGACCCAGTACTTC. The chain recombines TRBV7-7 with TRBJ2-5; TRBD1 matches at 7 bases. V gave up 3 bases and J gave up 1 base; unmatched junction bases: 8. CDR3 size: 16 residues. CDR1 is SSHAT, CDR2 FNYEAQ, per germline (reference sequence).

V usage is TRBV19 and J usage is TRBJ2-3, with 10 bases lining up with TRBD2. Germline loops: CDR1 LNHDA, CDR2 SQIVND (reference sequence). Trimming took 4 bases from V and 0 from J; bases not matched to a gene: 1. The CDR3 consists of 15 residues. CDR3 in amino acids: CASSTTSGSTDTQYF. The CDR3 nucleotides are TGTGCCAGTAGTACGACTAGCGGGAGCACAGATACGCAGTATTTT.

The rearrangement uses TRBV14 and TRBJ2-3, with 8 positions matching TRBD1. Trimming at V came to 4 bases and at J to 4 bases, leaving 10 bases not matched to a gene. The CDR3 has 16 residues. Germline assignment: CDR1 SGHDN and CDR2 FVKESK. The DNA for the CDR3 is TGTGCCAGCAGCCGTCCCAGGGGGCGCGGGCCAGATACGCAGTATTTT. Its translation: CASSRPRGRGPDTQYF. The full variable domain, with the rest looked up from reference TRBV14 and TRBJ2-3, is EAGVTQFPSHSVIEKGQTVTLRCDPISGHDNLYWYRRVMGKEIKFLLHFVKESKQDESGMPNNRFLAERTGGTYSTLKVQPAELEDSGVYFCASSRPRGRGPDTQYFGPGTRLTVL.

The gene calls are TRBV7-9 and TRBJ1-3, with a possible D match to TRBD1 (5 bases). The germline V gene encodes CDR1 SEHNR and CDR2 FQNEAQ (reference sequence). The CDR3 extends over 16 amino acids. The V end lost 5 bases, the J end lost 0 bases, and 14 bases lay between the germline ends. CDR3 amino acids: CASSPGGSTSGNTIYF. The DNA of the CDR3 is TGTGCCAGCAGCCCCGGGGGGAGTACCTCTGGAAACACCATATATTTT.

This chain connects TRBV19 to TRBJ1-1; 8 nucleotides line up with TRBD1. The CDR3 covers 14 residues. Germline lookup yields CDR1 LNHDA and CDR2 SQIVND (reference sequence). V dropped 10 bases and J dropped 4; count of bases not matched to a gene: 11. In nucleotides, the CDR3 is TGTGCCACCTCGCCGACAGGGGTCCTCACTGAAGCTTTCTTT. Protein sequence: CATSPTGVLTEAFF.

Only one count was recorded for this clone. The chain couples TRBV5-1 to TRBJ2-2, with 7 bases aligning to TRBD1. Per the germline V gene, CDR1 is SGHRS and CDR2 is YFSETQ. The CDR3 contains 15 residues. With V trimmed by 6 bases and J by 4 bases, 9 bases remained unmatched. The CDR3 DNA sequence: TGCGCCAGCACCATCCAGGGGGATGGCACCGGGGAGCTGTTTTTT. It translates to CASTIQGDGTGELFF.

This clone was seen only once. The V gene is TRBV7-3, the J gene TRBJ1-6, with a possible D match to TRBD1 (6 bases). Germline CDR1 reads SGHTA; CDR2 reads FQGTGA. Trimming removed 0 bases from V and 3 bases from J, with 6 bases in between. The CDR3 is made up of 15 amino acids. CDR3 sequence reads: CASSLTGGYNSPLHF. CDR3 DNA: TGTGCCAGCAGCTTAACAGGGGGCTATAATTCACCCCTCCACTTT.

This chain joins TRBV6-4 and TRBJ1-5; TRBD1 agrees at 9 bases. This CDR3 spans 16 amino acids. Germline V lookup: CDR1 MRHNA, CDR2 SNTAGT. V gave up 4 bases and J gave up 2 bases; unmatched junction bases: 6. The CDR3 DNA sequence: TGTGCCAGCAGTGGCCGGGACAGGGTCTGCAATCAGCCCCAGCATTTT. Residues: CASSGRDRVCNQPQHF.

This clone came up once. This chain joins TRBV11-3 and TRBJ1-1, with D maybe TRBD1 (5 bases). The CDR3 is 15 amino acids. Trimming cost V 3 bases and J 1 base, with 12 bases left between them. CDR1 SGHNT and CDR2 YENEEA come from the germline V gene. The CDR3 DNA sequence: TGTGCCAGCAGCTTGTGGACGGGGGAGAACACTGAAGCTTTCTTT. Its protein is CASSLWTGENTEAFF.